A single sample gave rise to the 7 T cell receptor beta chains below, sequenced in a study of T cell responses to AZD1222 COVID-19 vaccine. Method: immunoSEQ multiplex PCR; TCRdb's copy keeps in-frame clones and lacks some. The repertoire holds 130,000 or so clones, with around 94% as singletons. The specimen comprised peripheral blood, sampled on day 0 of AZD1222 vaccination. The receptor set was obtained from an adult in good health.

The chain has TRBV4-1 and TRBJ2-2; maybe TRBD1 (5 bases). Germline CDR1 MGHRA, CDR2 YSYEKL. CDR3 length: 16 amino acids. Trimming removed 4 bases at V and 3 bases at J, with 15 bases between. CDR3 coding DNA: TGCGCCAGCAGCCCCCTCGGTGGGGCAGACACCGGGGAGCTGTTTTTT. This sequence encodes CASSPLGGADTGELFF.

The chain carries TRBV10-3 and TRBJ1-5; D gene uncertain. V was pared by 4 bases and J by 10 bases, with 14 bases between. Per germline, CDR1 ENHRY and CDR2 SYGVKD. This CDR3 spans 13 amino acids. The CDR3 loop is CAISVEVWSPQHF. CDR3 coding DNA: TGTGCCATCAGTGTGGAAGTGTGGAGTCCCCAGCATTTT.

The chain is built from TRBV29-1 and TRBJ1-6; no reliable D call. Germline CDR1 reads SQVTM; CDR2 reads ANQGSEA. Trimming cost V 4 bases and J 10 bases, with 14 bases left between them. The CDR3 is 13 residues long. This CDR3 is CSVGAGSGSPLHF. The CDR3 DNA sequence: TGCAGCGTTGGCGCCGGGAGTGGATCACCCCTCCACTTT.

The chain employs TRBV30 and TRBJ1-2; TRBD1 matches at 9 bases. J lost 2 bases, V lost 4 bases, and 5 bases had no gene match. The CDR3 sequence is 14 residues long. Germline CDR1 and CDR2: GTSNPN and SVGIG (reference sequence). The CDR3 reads CAWTTGTGNYGYTF. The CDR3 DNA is TGTGCCTGGACCACTGGGACAGGGAACTATGGCTACACCTTC.

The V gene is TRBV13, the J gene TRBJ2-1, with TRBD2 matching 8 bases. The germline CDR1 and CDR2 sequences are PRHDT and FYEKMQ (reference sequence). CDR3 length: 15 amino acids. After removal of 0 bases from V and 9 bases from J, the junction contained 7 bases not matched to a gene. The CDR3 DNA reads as TGTGCCAGCAGCTTAGGTCTCGGGAGGGCCTTTGAGCAGTTCTTC. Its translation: CASSLGLGRAFEQFF.

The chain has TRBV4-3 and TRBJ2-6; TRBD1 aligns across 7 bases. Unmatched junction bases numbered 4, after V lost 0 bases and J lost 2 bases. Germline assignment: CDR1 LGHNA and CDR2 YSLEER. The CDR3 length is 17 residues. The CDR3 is CASSQDITGAGANVLTF. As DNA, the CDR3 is TGCGCCAGCAGCCAAGATATAACAGGGGCTGGGGCCAACGTCCTGACTTTC.

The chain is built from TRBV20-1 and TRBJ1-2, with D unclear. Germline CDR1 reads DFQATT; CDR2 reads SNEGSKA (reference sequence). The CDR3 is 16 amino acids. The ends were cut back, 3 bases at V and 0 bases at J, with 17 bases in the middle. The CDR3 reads CSASSDLPKANYGYTF. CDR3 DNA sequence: TGCAGTGCTAGTTCAGATCTTCCTAAAGCTAACTATGGCTACACCTTC.